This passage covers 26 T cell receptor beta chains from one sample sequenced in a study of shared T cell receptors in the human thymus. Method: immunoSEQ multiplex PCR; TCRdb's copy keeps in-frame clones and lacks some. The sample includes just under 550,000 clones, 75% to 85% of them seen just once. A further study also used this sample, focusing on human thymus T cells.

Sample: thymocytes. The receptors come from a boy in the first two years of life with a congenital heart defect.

The CDR3 sequence is CASSGEGTGLYHEQYF. DNA of the CDR3: TGTGCCAGCTCAGGGGAAGGGACAGGGCTATACCACGAGCAGTACTTC. The rearrangement uses TRBV18 and TRBJ2-7; 9 bases map to TRBD1. V lost 5 bases and J lost 5; bases outside the gene matches: 13. This CDR3 is built from 16 residues. Per germline, CDR1 KGHSH and CDR2 LQKENI.

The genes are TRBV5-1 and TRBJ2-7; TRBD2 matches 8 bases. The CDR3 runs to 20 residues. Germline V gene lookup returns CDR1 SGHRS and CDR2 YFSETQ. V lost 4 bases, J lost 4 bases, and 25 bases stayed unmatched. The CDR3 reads CASSPTKTSEFPQLTYEQYF. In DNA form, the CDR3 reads TGCGCCAGCAGCCCTACAAAGACTAGCGAATTTCCCCAACTTACATACGAGCAGTACTTC.

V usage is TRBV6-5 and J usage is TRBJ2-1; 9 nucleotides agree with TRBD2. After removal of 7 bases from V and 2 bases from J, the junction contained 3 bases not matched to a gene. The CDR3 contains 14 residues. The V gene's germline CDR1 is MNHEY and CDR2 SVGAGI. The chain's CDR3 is CASNAGGTYNEQFF. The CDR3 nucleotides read TGTGCCAGCAACGCGGGGGGGACCTACAATGAGCAGTTCTTC.

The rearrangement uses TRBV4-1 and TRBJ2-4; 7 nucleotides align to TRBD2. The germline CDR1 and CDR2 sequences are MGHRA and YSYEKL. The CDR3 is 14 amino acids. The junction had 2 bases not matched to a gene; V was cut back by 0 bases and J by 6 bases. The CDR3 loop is CASSQDRTRNIQYF. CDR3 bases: TGCGCCAGCAGCCAAGATAGGACTAGAAACATTCAGTACTTC.

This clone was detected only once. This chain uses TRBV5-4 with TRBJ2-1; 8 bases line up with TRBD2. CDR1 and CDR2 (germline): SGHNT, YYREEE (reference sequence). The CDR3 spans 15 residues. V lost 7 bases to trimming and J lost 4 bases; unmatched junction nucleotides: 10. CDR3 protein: CASQVLGGAYNEQFF. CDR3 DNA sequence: TGTGCCAGCCAGGTCCTCGGGGGGGCTTACAATGAGCAGTTCTTC.

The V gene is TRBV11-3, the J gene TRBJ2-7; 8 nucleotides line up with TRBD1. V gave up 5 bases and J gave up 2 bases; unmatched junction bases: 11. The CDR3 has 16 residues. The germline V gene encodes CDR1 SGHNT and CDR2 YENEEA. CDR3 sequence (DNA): TGTGCCAGCAGCCGCCGGGGTCAGGGGGCGGCCTACGAGCAGTACTTC. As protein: CASSRRGQGAAYEQYF.

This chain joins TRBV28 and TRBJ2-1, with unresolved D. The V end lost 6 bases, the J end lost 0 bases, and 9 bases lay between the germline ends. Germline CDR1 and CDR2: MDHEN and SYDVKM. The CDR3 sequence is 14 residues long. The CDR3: CASRPPSSYNEQFF. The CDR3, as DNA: TGTGCCAGCAGACCCCCTAGCTCCTACAATGAGCAGTTCTTC.

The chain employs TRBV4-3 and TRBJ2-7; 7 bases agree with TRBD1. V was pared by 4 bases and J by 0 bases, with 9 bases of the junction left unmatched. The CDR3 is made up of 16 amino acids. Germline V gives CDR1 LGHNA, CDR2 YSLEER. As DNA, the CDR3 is TGCGCCAGCAGCCGCAACAGGGGCCCCAGCTCCTACGAGCAGTACTTC. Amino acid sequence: CASSRNRGPSSYEQYF.

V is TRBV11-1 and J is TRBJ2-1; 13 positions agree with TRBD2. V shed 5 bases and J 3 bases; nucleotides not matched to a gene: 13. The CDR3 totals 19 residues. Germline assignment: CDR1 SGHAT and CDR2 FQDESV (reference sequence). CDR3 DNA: TGTGCCAGCAGCCTCGGACTAGCGGGAGTTCTTCGCGTCTACAATGAGCAGTTCTTC. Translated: CASSLGLAGVLRVYNEQFF.

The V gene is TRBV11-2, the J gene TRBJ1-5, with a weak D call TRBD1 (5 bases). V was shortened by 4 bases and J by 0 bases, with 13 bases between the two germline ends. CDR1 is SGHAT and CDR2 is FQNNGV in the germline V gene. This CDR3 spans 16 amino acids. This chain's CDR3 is CASSYGTSLSNQPQHF. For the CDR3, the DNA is TGTGCCAGCAGCTACGGGACTTCCCTTAGCAATCAGCCCCAGCATTTT.

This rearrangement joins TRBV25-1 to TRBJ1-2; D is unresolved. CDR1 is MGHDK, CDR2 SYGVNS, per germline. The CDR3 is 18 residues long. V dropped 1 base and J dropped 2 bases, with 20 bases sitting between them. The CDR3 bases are TGTGCCAGCAGTGAATTTGCCTCCTCTGAGGCCCCGAACTATGGCTACACCTTC. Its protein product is CASSEFASSEAPNYGYTF.

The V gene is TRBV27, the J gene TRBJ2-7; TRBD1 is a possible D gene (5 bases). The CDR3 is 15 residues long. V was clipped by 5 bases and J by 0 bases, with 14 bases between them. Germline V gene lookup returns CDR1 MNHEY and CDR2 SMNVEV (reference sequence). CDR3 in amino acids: CASSPRTGYSYEQYF. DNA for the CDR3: TGTGCCAGCAGTCCCCGAACAGGATACTCCTACGAGCAGTACTTC.

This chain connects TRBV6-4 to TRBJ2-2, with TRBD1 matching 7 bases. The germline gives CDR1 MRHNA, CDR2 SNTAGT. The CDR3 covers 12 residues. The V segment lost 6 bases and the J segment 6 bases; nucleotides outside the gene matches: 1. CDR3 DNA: TGTGCCAGCAGGGGACAGTCCGGGGAGCTGTTTTTT. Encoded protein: CASRGQSGELFF.

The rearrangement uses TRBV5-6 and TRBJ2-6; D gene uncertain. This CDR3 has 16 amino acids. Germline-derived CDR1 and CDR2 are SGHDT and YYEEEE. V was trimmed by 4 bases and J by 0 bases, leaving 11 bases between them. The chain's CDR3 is CASSQHGYSGANVLTF. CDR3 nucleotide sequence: TGTGCCAGCAGCCAACACGGGTACTCTGGGGCCAACGTCCTGACTTTC.

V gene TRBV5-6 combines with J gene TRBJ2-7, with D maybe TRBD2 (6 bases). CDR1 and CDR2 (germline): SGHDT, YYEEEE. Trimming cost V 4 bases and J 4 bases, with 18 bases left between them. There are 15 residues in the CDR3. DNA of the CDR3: TGTGCCAGCAGCGTACCGGGAGACCCACTTTACGAGCAGTACTTC. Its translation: CASSVPGDPLYEQYF.

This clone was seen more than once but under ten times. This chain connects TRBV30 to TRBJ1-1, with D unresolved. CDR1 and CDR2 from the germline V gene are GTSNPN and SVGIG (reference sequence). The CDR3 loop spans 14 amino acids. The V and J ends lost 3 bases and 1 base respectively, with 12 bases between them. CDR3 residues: CAWREVIPNTEAFF. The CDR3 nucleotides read TGTGCCTGGAGAGAGGTAATCCCGAACACTGAAGCTTTCTTT.

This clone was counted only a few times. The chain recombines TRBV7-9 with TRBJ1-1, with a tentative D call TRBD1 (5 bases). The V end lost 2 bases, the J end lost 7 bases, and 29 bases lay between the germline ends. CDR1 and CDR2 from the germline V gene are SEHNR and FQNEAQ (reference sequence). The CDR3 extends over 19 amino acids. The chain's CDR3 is CASSLFSAGRNFRRDEAFF. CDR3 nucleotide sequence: TGTGCCAGCAGCTTATTCTCGGCGGGACGGAACTTTCGGCGCGATGAAGCTTTCTTT.

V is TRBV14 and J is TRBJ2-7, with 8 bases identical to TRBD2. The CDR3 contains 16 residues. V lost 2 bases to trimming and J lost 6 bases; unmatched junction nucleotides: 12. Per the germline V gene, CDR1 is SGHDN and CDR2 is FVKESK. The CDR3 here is CASSQTEAGVLAEQYF. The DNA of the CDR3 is TGTGCCAGCAGCCAAACGGAAGCGGGAGTCTTGGCCGAGCAGTACTTC.

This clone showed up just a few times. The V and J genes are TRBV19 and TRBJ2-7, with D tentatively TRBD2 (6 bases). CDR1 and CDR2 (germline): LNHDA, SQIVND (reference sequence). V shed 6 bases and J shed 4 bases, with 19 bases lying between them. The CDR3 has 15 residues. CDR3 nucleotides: TGTGCCAGTAGATCCGGGGGAGGAGTTAGGTACGAGCAGTACTTC. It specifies CASRSGGGVRYEQYF.

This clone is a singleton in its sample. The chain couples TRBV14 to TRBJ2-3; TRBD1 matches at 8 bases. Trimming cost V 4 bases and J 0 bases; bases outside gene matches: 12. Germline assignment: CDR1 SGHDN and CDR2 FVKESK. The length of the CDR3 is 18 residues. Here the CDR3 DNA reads TGTGCCAGCAGCCCATCATCCCGGACAGGGCAGAGCACAGATACGCAGTATTTT. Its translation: CASSPSSRTGQSTDTQYF.

In DNA, the CDR3 is TGCAGCGTTGCACCGGACAAGGGACTCGAGCAGTACTTC. Its protein product is CSVAPDKGLEQYF. V and J are TRBV29-1 and TRBJ2-7, with D perhaps matching TRBD2 (6 bases). Germline loops: CDR1 SQVTM, CDR2 ANQGSEA. V lost 4 bases, J lost 6 bases, and 16 bases lay in between. This CDR3 comprises 13 residues.

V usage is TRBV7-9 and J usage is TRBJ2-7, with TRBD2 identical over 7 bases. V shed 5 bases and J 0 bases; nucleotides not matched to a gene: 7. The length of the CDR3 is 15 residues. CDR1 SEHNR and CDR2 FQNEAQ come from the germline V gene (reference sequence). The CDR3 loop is CASSGGGVSSYEQYF. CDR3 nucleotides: TGTGCCAGCAGCGGGGGGGGTGTTAGCTCCTACGAGCAGTACTTC.

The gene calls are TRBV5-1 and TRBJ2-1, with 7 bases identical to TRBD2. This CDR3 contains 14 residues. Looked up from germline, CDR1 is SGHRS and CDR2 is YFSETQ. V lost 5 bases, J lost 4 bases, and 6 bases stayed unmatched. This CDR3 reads CASRGLVVYNEQFF. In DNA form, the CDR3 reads TGCGCCAGCAGAGGACTAGTGGTATACAATGAGCAGTTCTTC.

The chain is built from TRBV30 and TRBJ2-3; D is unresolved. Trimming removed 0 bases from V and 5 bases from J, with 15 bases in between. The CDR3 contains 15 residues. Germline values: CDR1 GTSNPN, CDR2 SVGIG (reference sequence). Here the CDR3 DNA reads TGTGCCTGGAGTGTGGCCGGCAGCGAGGTAGATACGCAGTATTTT. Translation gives CAWSVAGSEVDTQYF.

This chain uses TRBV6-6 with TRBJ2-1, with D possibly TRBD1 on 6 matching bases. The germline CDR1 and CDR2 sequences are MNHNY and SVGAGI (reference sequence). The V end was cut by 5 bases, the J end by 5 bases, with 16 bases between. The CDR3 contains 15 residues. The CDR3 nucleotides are TGTGCCAGCAGTCCACAGGGTCGGTCTAACAATGAGCAGTTCTTC. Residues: CASSPQGRSNNEQFF.

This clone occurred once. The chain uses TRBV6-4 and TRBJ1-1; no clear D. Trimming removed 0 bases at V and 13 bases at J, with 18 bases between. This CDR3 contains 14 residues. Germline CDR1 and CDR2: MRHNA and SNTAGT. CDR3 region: CASSDSIGFPRVFF. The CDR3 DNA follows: TGTGCCAGCAGTGACTCGATTGGGTTTCCCCGGGTTTTCTTT.